This T cell receptor (beta chain) was recorded in a study of OX40 agonist ivuxolimab in advanced cancers. Assay used: immunoSEQ multiplex PCR; TCRdb lists only in-frame clones, some missing. The table includes 70,000 to 95,000 clones, around 90% detected once. J gave up 3 bases and V 1 base, and 6 bases lay outside the gene matches. CDR1 and CDR2 from the germline V gene are MGHRA and YSYEKL. The CDR3 totals 18 residues. V usage is TRBV4-1 and J usage is TRBJ2-1; TRBD2 matches 13 bases. The specimen was CD4+ or CD8+ T cells sorted from blood, collected in a trial of the OX40 agonist ivuxolimab. This clonotype was obtained from an adult with an advanced solid tumor such as melanoma, head and neck, liver or kidney cancer. CDR3 protein: CASSQVRTSGSIYNEQFF. The CDR3 nucleotides are TGCGCCAGCAGCCAAGTTAGGACTAGCGGGAGTATCTACAATGAGCAGTTCTTC.